This section outlines one TCR beta chain sequence together with its context. Antigen specificity is unknown. The data belong to a study of cytotoxic CD8 clonotypes in ibrutinib-treated CLL. Study background: Partial responders approximately 24, complete 2; around twelve progressed and 14 stayed in remission by median around 71 months. Response material was collected after a median around 12 months of treatment, range 6 to 36.

Study-level points and caveats: Public clonotypes, an uncommon group, contracted or remained stable on treatment. Clonality measured at baseline exceeded age-matched healthy donors, tracking circulating CD8+ T-cell counts.

Trimming left V 5 bases short and J 6 bases short, with 16 bases between. Germline CDR1 MDHEN, CDR2 SYDVKM. This CDR3 is built from 14 residues. Here immunoSEQ multiplex PCR was the method, and the copy in TCRdb shows in-frame clones only, minus some. The sample lists a few hundred thousand clones; roughly 74% were seen once. The genes are TRBV28 and TRBJ1-1; no clear D gene. The clonotype was recovered from a human donor with chronic lymphocytic leukemia. The sample here was PBMCs, taken after 24 months of ibrutinib treatment. The CDR3 DNA is TGTGCCAGCAGTCTCCCCCTCGTGGCTCCTGAAGCTTTCTTT. This translates into CASSLPLVAPEAFF.